These T cell receptor beta chains were read from a single sample in a study of blood T cell repertoires in COVID-19. Produced via immunoSEQ multiplex PCR; TCRdb's table is partial and in-frame only. The sample records under 50,000 clones, over 80% being singletons. Material: peripheral blood. All receptors come from a human donor in a cohort sampled during active COVID-19. The CDR3 runs from the conserved cysteine through the conserved F or W. The D gene is left open where the match is weak. A row's size may be missing; if present it is once, few, many or a size class.

j_call,d_call,clone_size,v_call,cdr3_aa,cdr3_nt
TRBJ1-4,NA,few,TRBV5-1,CASSLTGTNEKLFF,TGCGCCAGCAGCTTGACAGGGACTAATGAAAAACTGTTTTTT
TRBJ2-1,NA,NA,TRBV9,CASSPNQGYYNEQFF,TGTGCCAGCAGCCCTAACCAGGGCTACTACAATGAGCAGTTCTTC
TRBJ2-7,NA,few,TRBV27,CASSVRGKSYEQYF,TGTGCCAGCAGTGTCAGGGGAAAGTCCTACGAGCAGTACTTC
TRBJ2-5,NA,NA,TRBV7-2,CASSTSGPQETQYF,TGTGCCAGCAGCACCAGCGGGCCGCAAGAGACCCAGTACTTC
TRBJ2-7,NA,NA,TRBV21-1,CASLGGQYF,TGTGCCAGCTTAGGGGGGCAGTACTTC
TRBJ2-7,NA,once,TRBV6-2/TRBV6-3,CASSWTNEQYF,TGTGCCAGCAGTTGGACTAACGAGCAGTACTTC
TRBJ1-2,TRBD1,NA,TRBV9,CASSRTSTGDYGYTF,TGTGCCAGCAGCCGAACCTCCACAGGGGACTATGGCTACACCTTC
TRBJ2-7,NA,NA,TRBV28,CASTRWSAYEQYF,TGTGCCAGCACTCGGTGGTCCGCCTACGAGCAGTACTTC
TRBJ2-5,TRBD2,NA,TRBV3-1/TRBV3-2,CASSLISTSGIRSQYF,TGTGCCAGCAGCCTTATCTCAACGAGCGGGATTCGGTCCCAGTACTTC
TRBJ2-3,TRBD2,NA,TRBV2,CASLRLAGYTDTQYF,TGTGCCAGCTTAAGACTAGCGGGGTACACAGATACGCAGTATTTT